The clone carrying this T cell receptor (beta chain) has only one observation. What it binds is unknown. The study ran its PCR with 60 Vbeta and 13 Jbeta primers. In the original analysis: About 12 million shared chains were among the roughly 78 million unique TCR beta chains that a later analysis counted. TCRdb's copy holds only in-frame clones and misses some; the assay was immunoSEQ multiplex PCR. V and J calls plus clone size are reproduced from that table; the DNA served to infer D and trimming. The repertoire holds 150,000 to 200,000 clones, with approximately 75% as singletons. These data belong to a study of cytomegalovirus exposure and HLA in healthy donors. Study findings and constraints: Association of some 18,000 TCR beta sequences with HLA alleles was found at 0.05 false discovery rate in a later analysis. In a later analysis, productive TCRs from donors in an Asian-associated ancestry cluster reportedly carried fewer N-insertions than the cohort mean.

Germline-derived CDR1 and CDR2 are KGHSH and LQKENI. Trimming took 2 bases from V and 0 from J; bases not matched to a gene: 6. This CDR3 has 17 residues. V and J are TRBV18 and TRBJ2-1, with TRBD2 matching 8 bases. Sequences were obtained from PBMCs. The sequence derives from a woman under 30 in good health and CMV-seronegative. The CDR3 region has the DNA TGTGCCAGCTCACCATCAGAGCGGGGGAGCTCCTACAATGAGCAGTTCTTC. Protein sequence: CASSPSERGSSYNEQFF. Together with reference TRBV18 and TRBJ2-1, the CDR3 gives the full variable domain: NAGVMQNPRHLVRRRGQEARLRCSPMKGHSHVYWYRQLPEEGLKFMVYLQKENIIDESGMPKERFSAEFPKEGPSILRIQQVVRGDSAAYFCASSPSERGSSYNEQFFGPGTRLTVL.